This T cell receptor (beta chain) comes out of a study of beta chain features in type 1 diabetes. Study-level points and caveats: It was among patients, rather than healthy donors, that naive, central memory and Treg TCRB repertoires appeared more similar.

The V gene end was trimmed by 5 bases and the J gene end by 2 bases; junction bases not matched to a gene: 2. The CDR3 consists of 13 residues. Looked up from germline, CDR1 is SGHDT and CDR2 is YYEEEE. The authors reverse transcribed all of the isolated RNA, so sequencing captured expressed TCRB transcripts. Measured with immunoSEQ multiplex PCR; TCRdb has only the in-frame clones, and not every one. The sample carries approximately 100,000 clones, about 40% recorded once. This clone was counted once. The antigen is not known. This sequence originates from a woman younger than 35 in good health. Sequenced material: stem cell memory CD4+ T cells from blood. The chain employs TRBV5-6 and TRBJ2-5; TRBD1 matches at 8 bases. The CDR3 nucleotides are TGTGCCAGCAGTTGGACAGGGCAAGAGACCCAGTACTTC. Protein product: CASSWTGQETQYF.